This T cell receptor beta chain was recovered during a study of cytomegalovirus exposure and HLA in healthy donors. As to this clone: Its antigen is unidentified.

Primers: 60 Vbeta forward and 13 Jbeta reverse. Assay: immunoSEQ multiplex PCR; the TCRdb copy retains only in-frame clones and omits some. The sample holds 150,000 to 180,000 clones, more than 75% seen once. General study results and limits: Data from an earlier analysis indicated that most TCR beta V segments were productive either about 90% or about 30% of the time.

Sample: PBMCs. The TCR comes from a man aged 30 to 39 in good health and CMV-seropositive.

The CDR3 here is CAGTGSYEQYF. CDR3 bases: TGTGCCGGGACAGGGTCCTACGAGCAGTACTTC. The rearrangement uses TRBV30 and TRBJ2-7, with TRBD1 matching 9 bases. Germline lookup yields CDR1 GTSNPN and CDR2 SVGIG (reference sequence). The J segment lost 1 base and the V segment lost 8 bases, leaving 0 bases of the junction unmatched. The CDR3 extends over 11 amino acids.